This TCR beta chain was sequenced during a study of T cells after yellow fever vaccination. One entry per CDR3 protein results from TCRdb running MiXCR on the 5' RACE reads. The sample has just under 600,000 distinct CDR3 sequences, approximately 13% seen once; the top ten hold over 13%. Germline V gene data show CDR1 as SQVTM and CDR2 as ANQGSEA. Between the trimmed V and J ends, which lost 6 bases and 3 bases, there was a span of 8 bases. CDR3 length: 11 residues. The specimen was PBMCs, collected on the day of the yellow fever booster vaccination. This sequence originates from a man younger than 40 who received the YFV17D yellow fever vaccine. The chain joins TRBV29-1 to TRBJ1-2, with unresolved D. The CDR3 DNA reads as TGCAGCGTCGACAAAGACTATGGCTACACCTTC. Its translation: CSVDKDYGYTF.